This entry lists 32 T cell receptor beta chains sequenced from one sample in a study of cytomegalovirus exposure and HLA in healthy donors (dated by TCRdb to the late 2010s). Library prep was done by the immunoSEQ multiplex PCR assay. For the multiplex PCR, a mixture combining 60 forward primers for TCR Vbeta segments and 13 reverse primers for TCR Jbeta segments was used. TCRdb took over this immuneACCESS table, retaining in-frame rearrangements with V and J assigned. Such tables are incomplete; in checked studies, under half of the missing clones stem from an unresolved V gene, and the remainder is unexplained. The sample data list around 200,000 clones, and 75% to 85% of these were observed just once. Under 0.8% of the sample comes from the top ten. The specimen sequenced was PBMCs. The receptors here all came from a boy between 10 and 17 years old in good health and CMV-seronegative.

V and J are TRBV28 and TRBJ1-2; D is unresolved. The CDR3 sequence is 16 residues long. V was clipped by 5 bases and J by 4 bases, with 20 bases between them. Germline-derived CDR1 and CDR2 are MDHEN and SYDVKM. CDR3 bases: TGTGCCAGCAGTCCCTCCGGTCCGCCTTCCCTCTATGGCTACACCTTC. It yields the protein CASSPSGPPSLYGYTF.

The chain carries TRBV7-2 and TRBJ2-5; the match to TRBD2 covers 12 bases. V dropped 3 bases and J dropped 4; count of bases not matched to a gene: 3. This CDR3 has 15 residues. Germline values: CDR1 SGHTA, CDR2 FQGNSA. CDR3 loop: CASSLTSGGGETQYF. CDR3 bases: TGTGCCAGCAGCTTGACTAGCGGGGGCGGAGAGACCCAGTACTTC.

This chain joins TRBV5-1 and TRBJ2-7; a weak D match, TRBD2 (7 bases). This CDR3 region has 11 residues. Germline CDR1 SGHRS, CDR2 YFSETQ. V was pared by 7 bases and J by 6 bases, with 11 bases between. Here the CDR3 reads CASGGGAEQYF. The CDR3 coding sequence is TGCGCCAGCGGAGGGGGGGCCGAGCAGTACTTC.

This rearrangement joins TRBV9 to TRBJ2-7, with TRBD2 matching over 7 bases. V lost 0 bases to trimming and J lost 0 bases; unmatched junction nucleotides: 6. CDR3 length equals 16 residues. Germline V gene sequence: CDR1 SGDLS, CDR2 YYNGEE. As DNA, the CDR3 is TGTGCCAGCAGCGTAGCCGGGGAGGGGAGCTCCTACGAGCAGTACTTC. It encodes CASSVAGEGSSYEQYF.

This chain uses TRBV15 with TRBJ2-4; D is undetermined. V lost 2 bases and J lost 8, with 16 bases in between. The length of the CDR3 is 15 residues. Germline V gene data show CDR1 as LNHNV and CDR2 as YYDKDF (reference sequence). The CDR3 region has the DNA TGTGCCACCAGCAGACAAGACATCTACGTCGACATTCAGTACTTC. Translation: CATSRQDIYVDIQYF.

V and J are TRBV2 and TRBJ2-7; TRBD1 is a possible D gene (6 bases). The length of the CDR3 is 12 residues. Looked up from germline, CDR1 is SNHLY and CDR2 is FYNNEI. V gave up 6 bases and J gave up 8 bases, with 14 bases separating them. Here the CDR3 DNA reads TGTGCCAGCAGGGTAACCGGGACACAGCAGTACTTC. Translating it yields CASRVTGTQQYF.

The CDR3 DNA follows: TGTGCCAGCAGCCTCACAGATACGCAGTATTTT. Protein: CASSLTDTQYF. The genes are TRBV28 and TRBJ2-3; D remains ambiguous. V was shortened by 6 bases and J by 2 bases, with 3 bases between the two germline ends. This CDR3 region has 11 residues. Germline CDR1 and CDR2: MDHEN and SYDVKM.

This chain joins TRBV11-3 and TRBJ1-5, with 7 bases identical to TRBD1. The CDR3 loop spans 16 amino acids. The germline gives CDR1 SGHNT, CDR2 YENEEA. V dropped 5 bases and J dropped 0; count of bases not matched to a gene: 7. In nucleotides, the CDR3 is TGTGCCAGCAGCGTCGGGACAGTAGATAGCAATCAGCCCCAGCATTTT. Translated, it gives CASSVGTVDSNQPQHF.

V is TRBV9 and J is TRBJ1-2, with unresolved D. CDR1 and CDR2 (germline): SGDLS, YYNGEE. The CDR3 length is 15 residues. V was cut by 0 bases and J by 7 bases, with 16 bases left in between. CDR3 sequence (DNA): TGTGCCAGCAGCGTAGATCATCGGGGAAACCGTGGCTACACCTTC. This gives the protein CASSVDHRGNRGYTF.

V and J are TRBV5-4 and TRBJ2-7, with D perhaps TRBD2 (6 bases). The CDR3 sequence is 14 residues long. CDR1 is SGHNT and CDR2 is YYREEE in the germline V gene (reference sequence). V lost 7 bases and J lost 1, with 15 bases in between. For the CDR3, the DNA is TGTGCCAGCTGGAGGAGGGAGAAATCCTACGAGCAGTACTTC. This sequence encodes CASWRREKSYEQYF.

The chain joins TRBV9 to TRBJ1-2; D possibly corresponds to TRBD1 (6 bases). Trimming took off 3 bases at V and 8 bases at J, with 23 bases between the two ends. CDR3 length: 16 residues. Germline values: CDR1 SGDLS, CDR2 YYNGEE. The CDR3 DNA follows: TGTGCCAGCAGCGCCGGAGGGGGGGCTCGGGCGAGGGGCTACACCTTC. Translated: CASSAGGGARARGYTF.

This sequence joins TRBV15 and TRBJ1-1, with 10 positions matching TRBD1. V shed 5 bases, J shed 11 bases, and the junction held 8 bases outside the gene matches. Germline lookup yields CDR1 LNHNV and CDR2 YYDKDF (reference sequence). CDR3 length equals 13 residues. CDR3 in amino acids: CATSGGLGQGAFF. CDR3 bases: TGTGCCACCAGCGGGGGGTTGGGACAGGGGGCTTTCTTT.

The chain carries TRBV13 and TRBJ1-1, with D tentatively TRBD1 (6 bases). The V gene's germline CDR1 is PRHDT and CDR2 FYEKMQ (reference sequence). V lost 5 bases, J lost 1 base, and 11 bases lay in between. There are 14 residues in the CDR3. CDR3 bases: TGTGCCAGCAGCAACCGAGGGGGGAACACTGAAGCTTTCTTT. This gives the protein CASSNRGGNTEAFF.

V and J are TRBV14 and TRBJ2-3; TRBD1 matches at 8 bases. CDR3 length: 14 amino acids. Per the germline V gene, CDR1 is SGHDN and CDR2 is FVKESK. V was pared by 3 bases and J by 12 bases, with 11 bases of the junction left unmatched. CDR3 amino acids: CASSHQSDRAGQYF. The CDR3 DNA follows: TGTGCCAGCAGCCATCAATCGGACAGGGCCGGCCAGTATTTT.

The chain has TRBV7-8 and TRBJ1-2; D not resolved. Germline CDR1 SGHVS, CDR2 FQNEAQ. Deletions cut 1 base from V and 8 bases from J, with 26 bases between. There are 18 residues in the CDR3. CDR3 amino acids: CASSLVLFGGDRAEGYTF. The CDR3 DNA follows: TGTGCCAGCAGCTTAGTGCTTTTTGGCGGGGATCGGGCGGAAGGCTACACCTTC.

The chain couples TRBV27 to TRBJ2-7; possibly TRBD2 for D (6 bases). CDR3 length equals 15 residues. Germline values: CDR1 MNHEY, CDR2 SMNVEV (reference sequence). Between the trimmed V and J ends, which lost 3 bases and 6 bases, there was a span of 18 bases. The CDR3 DNA follows: TGTGCCAGCAGTTTTGTCGCCGGGACTCCGGGCGAGCAGTACTTC. Protein sequence: CASSFVAGTPGEQYF.

V usage is TRBV29-1 and J usage is TRBJ1-1, with no clear D. V lost 1 base and J lost 0, with 6 bases in between. Germline V gene lookup returns CDR1 SQVTM and CDR2 ANQGSEA. The CDR3 runs 13 residues. CDR3 loop: CSVEGNMNTEAFF. CDR3 bases: TGCAGCGTTGAAGGTAACATGAACACTGAAGCTTTCTTT.

The V gene is TRBV11-1, the J gene TRBJ1-2; D perhaps matches TRBD1 (6 bases). This CDR3 spans 17 amino acids. Per germline, CDR1 SGHAT and CDR2 FQDESV (reference sequence). Trimming cost V 8 bases and J 7 bases, with 29 bases left between them. In nucleotides, the CDR3 is TGTGCCAGCTCTACGGGGGGGCGGGAGGCCCAAAGTCCTGGCTACACCTTC. This sequence encodes CASSTGGREAQSPGYTF.

This clone was detected only a few times. The chain couples TRBV11-2 to TRBJ2-7, with 7 positions matching TRBD2. The CDR3 consists of 14 residues. V was pared by 5 bases and J by 1 base, with 5 bases of the junction left unmatched. The germline gives CDR1 SGHAT, CDR2 FQNNGV. The CDR3 protein is CASSPSGKSYEQYF. The CDR3 nucleotides are TGTGCCAGCAGCCCTAGCGGCAAGTCCTACGAGCAGTACTTC.

The J gene is TRBJ2-2, the V gene TRBV9, with 8 bases lining up with TRBD2. The CDR3 runs 17 residues. The germline V gene encodes CDR1 SGDLS and CDR2 YYNGEE. V dropped 1 base and J dropped 0; count of bases not matched to a gene: 5. CDR3 protein: CASSVPKGLANTGELFF. CDR3 DNA sequence: TGTGCCAGCAGCGTACCTAAGGGACTAGCGAACACCGGGGAGCTGTTTTTT.

This clone has just a few counts. J is TRBJ1-1 and V is TRBV10-3; TRBD1 might be the D (6 bases). V lost 2 bases to trimming and J lost 0 bases, with 7 bases between them. Germline V gene sequence: CDR1 ENHRY, CDR2 SYGVKD. CDR3 length equals 14 residues. In nucleotides, the CDR3 is TGTGCCATCAGTGAGGACAGGATGAACACTGAAGCTTTCTTT. Translation gives CAISEDRMNTEAFF.

The sample holds a few counts of this clone. The chain has TRBV6-6 and TRBJ2-1; D is ambiguous. This CDR3 is 12 amino acids long. CDR1 and CDR2 from the germline V gene are MNHNY and SVGAGI (reference sequence). Trimming left V 3 bases short and J 4 bases short, with 4 bases between. The CDR3 DNA is TGTGCCAGCAGTTATATATACAATGAGCAGTTCTTC. Translated, it gives CASSYIYNEQFF.

The chain carries TRBV5-5 and TRBJ1-1, with 7 bases matching TRBD1. CDR3 length: 17 residues. J was trimmed by 2 bases and V by 3 bases; bases with no gene match: 13. Germline V gene data show CDR1 as SGHKS and CDR2 as YYEKEE (reference sequence). The DNA of the CDR3 is TGTGCCAGCAGCTCCTACCGGGACAGAGGGATAAACACTGAAGCTTTCTTT. Translated, it gives CASSSYRDRGINTEAFF.

V is TRBV25-1 and J is TRBJ1-2; TRBD1 agrees at 7 bases. Trimming removed 4 bases from V and 2 bases from J; junction bases left unmatched: 13. The germline CDR1 and CDR2 sequences are MGHDK and SYGVNS. This CDR3 is built from 17 residues. The CDR3 reads CASSVSRGDRENYGYTF. In DNA, the CDR3 is TGTGCCAGCAGTGTAAGCAGGGGGGACAGAGAAAACTATGGCTACACCTTC.

The chain combines TRBV13 with TRBJ2-7, with 8 bases matching TRBD2. The V and J ends lost 5 bases and 3 bases, in that order; junction bases with no gene match: 9. This CDR3 region has 15 residues. From germline, CDR1 is PRHDT and CDR2 FYEKMQ (reference sequence). The CDR3 region is CASSQSPGTSYEQYF. For the CDR3, the DNA is TGTGCCAGCAGCCAATCCCCCGGGACTAGCTACGAGCAGTACTTC.

A remark on this clone: In the same sample, other DNA sequences code for this CDR3. V is TRBV30 and J is TRBJ1-6, with 7 bases matching TRBD1. Germline assignment: CDR1 GTSNPN and CDR2 SVGIG (reference sequence). V lost 3 bases to trimming and J lost 14 bases; unmatched junction nucleotides: 13. The CDR3 has 14 amino acids. The CDR3 protein is CAWSEGTVEAALHF. The CDR3, as DNA: TGTGCCTGGAGCGAGGGGACAGTAGAGGCAGCCCTCCACTTT.

The chain is built from TRBV4-2 and TRBJ2-2; a weak D match, TRBD1 (6 bases). Germline CDR1 is LGHNA and CDR2 is YNFKEQ. With 0 bases removed from V and 4 bases from J, the gap between germline ends came to 6 bases. CDR3 size: 14 residues. CDR3 protein: CASSQDRGTGELFF. The DNA for the CDR3 is TGTGCCAGCAGCCAAGACAGGGGCACCGGGGAGCTGTTTTTT.

The chain joins TRBV10-1 to TRBJ1-5; tentatively, D is TRBD1 (6 bases). V dropped 4 bases and J dropped 2 bases, with 6 bases sitting between them. The CDR3 covers 13 residues. Germline V CDR1 and CDR2: WNHNN, SYGVQD (reference sequence). The CDR3 DNA follows: TGCGCCAGCAGTGGACAGGGCAATCAGCCCCAGCATTTT. It is translated as CASSGQGNQPQHF.

V is TRBV19 and J is TRBJ1-1; 9 bases are shared with TRBD1. The CDR3 runs to 15 residues. Germline lookup yields CDR1 LNHDA and CDR2 SQIVND (reference sequence). V was pared by 1 base and J by 6 bases, with 6 bases of the junction left unmatched. CDR3 loop: CASSIVRDRDPEAFF. CDR3 DNA sequence: TGTGCCAGTAGTATAGTTCGGGACAGGGACCCTGAAGCTTTCTTT.

The gene calls are TRBV6-5 and TRBJ2-3; 7 bases are a match to TRBD2. Germline V gene lookup returns CDR1 MNHEY and CDR2 SVGAGI. Trimming cost V 8 bases and J 3 bases; bases outside gene matches: 11. The CDR3 is 15 residues long. CDR3 residues: CASSGRLGGTDTQYF. CDR3 bases: TGTGCCAGCTCTGGTCGGCTGGGAGGGACAGATACGCAGTATTTT.

The rearrangement links TRBV11-3 to TRBJ1-1, with TRBD1 identical over 8 bases. After removal of 4 bases from V and 5 bases from J, the junction contained 3 bases not matched to a gene. This CDR3 has 13 amino acids. CDR1 SGHNT and CDR2 YENEEA come from the germline V gene. The CDR3 DNA sequence: TGTGCCAGCAGCTGGACAGGGAATACTGAAGCTTTCTTT. Encoded protein: CASSWTGNTEAFF.

The gene calls are TRBV4-2 and TRBJ2-7; TRBD2 matches at 7 bases. CDR1 is LGHNA, CDR2 YNFKEQ, per germline. The V and J ends lost 2 bases and 2 bases, in that order; junction bases with no gene match: 3. CDR3 length: 14 residues. In nucleotides, the CDR3 is TGTGCCAGCAGCCAAAGGGGAGGGGCCTACGAGCAGTACTTC. Amino acid sequence: CASSQRGGAYEQYF.